Below, 10 T cell receptor beta chains from the same sample are listed, as sequenced in a study of shared clonotypes between healthy human individuals. Data came from immunoSEQ multiplex PCR; TCRdb stores just in-frame clones and leaves some out. The sample consists of hundreds of thousands of clones, over 65% of them appearing once. The material sequenced was memory CD4+ T cells sorted from blood. Described subset: CD45RA-negative fraction. Every receptor here comes from a woman aged 30 to 39 in good health.

The chain joins TRBV9 to TRBJ2-5; 10 positions match TRBD1. J gave up 5 bases and V 8 bases, and 15 bases lay outside the gene matches. CDR3 length: 16 residues. Germline-derived CDR1 and CDR2 are SGDLS and YYNGEE. The CDR3 DNA reads TGTGCCAGTTGCGAGGGAGACAGGGGGCATTTGGAGACCCAGTACTTC. Its protein is CASCEGDRGHLETQYF. The complete variable domain, with remaining parts taken from reference TRBV9 and TRBJ2-5, reads DSGVTQTPKHLITATGQRVTLRCSPRSGDLSVYWYQQSLDQGLQFLIQYYNGEERAKGNILERFSAQQFPDLHSELNLSSLELGDSALYFCASCEGDRGHLETQYFGPGTRLLVL.

V gene TRBV6-5 combines with J gene TRBJ2-2, with unresolved D. V gave up 1 base and J gave up 5 bases, with 2 bases separating them. Per the germline V gene, CDR1 is MNHEY and CDR2 is SVGAGI. CDR3 length equals 12 residues. The CDR3 bases are TGTGCCAGCAGTTACTGGACCGGGGAGCTGTTTTTT. It specifies CASSYWTGELFF.

CDR3 protein: CASSLRSGLAGGEDTQYF. The CDR3 DNA follows: TGTGCCAGCAGTTTGCGGTCCGGACTAGCGGGAGGTGAGGATACGCAGTATTTT. The genes are TRBV27 and TRBJ2-3; 14 bases match TRBD2. Germline V lookup: CDR1 MNHEY, CDR2 SMNVEV (reference sequence). V gave up 3 bases and J gave up 6 bases; unmatched junction bases: 11. The CDR3 contains 18 residues.

The V call is TRBV5-1, the J call TRBJ1-2, with D possibly TRBD1 on 5 matching bases. CDR1 is SGHRS and CDR2 is YFSETQ in the germline V gene. The V end was cut by 4 bases, the J end by 4 bases, with 17 bases between. The length of the CDR3 is 15 residues. This CDR3 is CASSPTPGQGYGYTF. CDR3 in DNA: TGCGCCAGCAGCCCCACCCCGGGTCAGGGCTATGGCTACACCTTC.

The V call is TRBV28, the J call TRBJ2-3; D unclear. The germline gives CDR1 MDHEN, CDR2 SYDVKM. This CDR3 comprises 13 residues. V was trimmed by 6 bases and J by 2 bases, leaving 9 bases between them. The CDR3 nucleotides read TGTGCCAGCAGGTCCTCGGCCACAGATACGCAGTATTTT. Translated: CASRSSATDTQYF.

This clone was recorded a few times. The V call is TRBV5-1, the J call TRBJ2-1; D assignment may be TRBD1 or TRBD2 (5 bases each). Germline V CDR1 and CDR2: SGHRS, YFSETQ. V shed 6 bases and J shed 1 base, with 14 bases lying between them. CDR3 length: 15 amino acids. The DNA of the CDR3 is TGCGCCAGCACCCTGACGAGGGGTTCCTACAATGAGCAGTTCTTC. It specifies CASTLTRGSYNEQFF.

The chain carries TRBV30 and TRBJ2-3; 12 positions agree with TRBD2. CDR3 length equals 18 residues. Germline CDR1 GTSNPN, CDR2 SVGIG (reference sequence). V lost 2 bases and J lost 1; bases outside the gene matches: 10. The CDR3 region is CAWSRRNLAGGGTDTQYF. The CDR3 DNA reads as TGTGCCTGGAGTAGAAGGAATCTAGCGGGAGGGGGCACAGATACGCAGTATTTT.

The chain couples TRBV27 to TRBJ2-2; 10 nucleotides line up with TRBD2. The J segment lost 6 bases and the V segment lost 2 bases, leaving 21 bases of the junction unmatched. The CDR3 spans 21 residues. Germline lookup yields CDR1 MNHEY and CDR2 SMNVEV (reference sequence). The CDR3 is CASSLRAPSGSPIFGSGELFF. The CDR3 DNA sequence: TGTGCCAGCAGTTTAAGGGCCCCTAGCGGGAGTCCTATTTTTGGGTCCGGGGAGCTGTTTTTT.

The chain has TRBV7-3 and TRBJ1-4; unclear D gene. The germline gives CDR1 SGHTA, CDR2 FQGTGA. The CDR3 contains 15 residues. Trimming took 1 base from V and 4 from J, leaving 10 bases between them. The CDR3 DNA reads TGTGCCAGCAGCTTAAACGGCCTTAATAATGAAAAACTGTTTTTT. This encodes CASSLNGLNNEKLFF.

This chain links TRBV30 with TRBJ1-5, with D possibly matching TRBD1 (5 bases). Germline CDR1 is GTSNPN and CDR2 is SVGIG (reference sequence). The CDR3 contains 12 residues. The ends were cut back, 6 bases at V and 5 bases at J, with 11 bases in the middle. For the CDR3, the DNA is TGTGCCTGTGAACGGGGGGATCAGCCCCAGCATTTT. Its translation: CACERGDQPQHF.